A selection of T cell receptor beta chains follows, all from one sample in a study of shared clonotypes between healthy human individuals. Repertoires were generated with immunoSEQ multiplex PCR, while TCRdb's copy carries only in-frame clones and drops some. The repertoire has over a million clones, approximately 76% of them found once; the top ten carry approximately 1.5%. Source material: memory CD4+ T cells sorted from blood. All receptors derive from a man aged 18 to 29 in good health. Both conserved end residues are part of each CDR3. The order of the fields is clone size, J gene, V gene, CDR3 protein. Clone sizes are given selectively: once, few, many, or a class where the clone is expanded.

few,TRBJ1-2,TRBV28,CASESNYGYTF
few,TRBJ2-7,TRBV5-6,CASSYAGYEQYF
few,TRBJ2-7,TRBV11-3,CASSLDTGPSYEQYF
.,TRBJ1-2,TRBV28,CASRPPGTGSLGYGYTF
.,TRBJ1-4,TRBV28,CASSAPGGAREKLFF
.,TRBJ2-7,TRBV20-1,CSAHRGYEQYF
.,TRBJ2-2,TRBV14,CASSQAPYTGELFF
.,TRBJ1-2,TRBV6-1,CASSAPGTGNGGYTF
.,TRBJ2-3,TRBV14,CASSQVGTDTQYF
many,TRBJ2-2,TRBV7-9,CASSLSMNTGELFF
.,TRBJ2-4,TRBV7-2,CASSFPGRALAKNIQYF
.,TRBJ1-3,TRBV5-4,CASRRDLASGNTIYF
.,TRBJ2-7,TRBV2,CASSDHGSYEQYF
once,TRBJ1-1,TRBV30,CAWSGVKEAFF
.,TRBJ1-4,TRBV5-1,CASSLGQYNEKLFF
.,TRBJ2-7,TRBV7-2,CASSLTGLAGGRAEQYF
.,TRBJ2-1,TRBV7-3,CASSFGGPKNEQFF
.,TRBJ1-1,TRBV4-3,CASSQHHGSTEAFF
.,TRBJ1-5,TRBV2,CASSDAADSNQPQHF
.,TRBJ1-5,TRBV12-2,CASRLVLGTVNSNQPQHF
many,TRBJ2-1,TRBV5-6,CASIGRLAGLGTNEQFF
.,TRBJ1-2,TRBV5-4,CASRRGGNYGYTF
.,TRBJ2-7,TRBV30,CAWSKGGDGYEQYF
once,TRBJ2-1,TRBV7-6,CASSSGLNVEQFF
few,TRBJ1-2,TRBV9,CASSVQGDNYGYTF
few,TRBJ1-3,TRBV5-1,CASSGPGQGLSGNTIYF
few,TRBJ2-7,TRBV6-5,CASSARPGQEYEQYF
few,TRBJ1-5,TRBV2,CASSEGGRGSEPQHF
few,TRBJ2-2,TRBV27,CASRTRGGQGTGELFF
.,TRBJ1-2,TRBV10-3,CAISETLTGGGGYTF
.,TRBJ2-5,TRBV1,CTSSRGEGEETQYF
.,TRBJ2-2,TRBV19,CATGLAGGGTGELFF
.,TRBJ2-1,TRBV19,CASSIGGRVRNEQFF
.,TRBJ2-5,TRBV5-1,CASSLVDIYRGTETQYF